The rows below give T cell receptor beta chains drawn from one sample of a study of cytomegalovirus exposure and HLA in healthy donors. Generated by immunoSEQ multiplex PCR, the TCRdb table keeps only in-frame clones and is missing some. The table records about 81,000 clones, around 80% of them present only once. Input material: PBMCs. The receptors here all came from a man aged 50-60 years in good health and CMV-seropositive. Both conserved end residues are part of each CDR3. Clone sizes are given selectively: once, few, many, or a class where the clone is expanded.

abundance	v_gene	j_gene	CDR3aa
NA	TRBV5-1	TRBJ2-7	CASREQGYEQYF
NA	TRBV6-5	TRBJ1-6	CASSYSPGLNSPLHF
few	TRBV30	TRBJ1-2	CAWANTGVYTF
NA	TRBV13	TRBJ2-1	CASSEGQGAVNEQFF
once	TRBV9	TRBJ2-3	CASSVTQSTDTQYF
NA	TRBV13	TRBJ2-1	CASRPRPGQGRNEQFF
NA	TRBV7-2	TRBJ2-3	CASSFTQTTSITQYF
NA	TRBV2	TRBJ2-1	CASSESLAGGNNEQFF
NA	TRBV27	TRBJ2-3	CASSPRGSGRGGSDTQYF
few	TRBV27	TRBJ1-2	CASRAPGQTPYGYTF
NA	TRBV12-5	TRBJ2-2	CASGFPSNTGELFF
NA	TRBV6-1	TRBJ2-7	CASSAGISISYEQYF
NA	TRBV5-1	TRBJ2-7	CASSLLAGDEQYF
NA	TRBV4-3	TRBJ2-1	CASSLAGGFNEQFF
NA	TRBV6-5	TRBJ2-2	CASRSTRTGELFF
NA	TRBV7-2	TRBJ2-1	CASSLASGIVNEQFF
NA	TRBV5-1	TRBJ2-3	CASSLAIERDSTDTQYF
few	TRBV16	TRBJ2-1	CASSQSQAGGRLNEQFF
NA	TRBV29-1	TRBJ2-7	CSVEDSFGGSPYEQYF
NA	TRBV5-6	TRBJ2-3	CASSSTLGQATDTQYF
NA	TRBV2	TRBJ1-3	CASSAGTGNTIYF
NA	TRBV5-4	TRBJ1-4	CASSSGTSGEKLFF
NA	TRBV6-5	TRBJ1-4	CASSKGSGLGEKLFF
few	TRBV29-1	TRBJ1-2	CSVERSGVGYYGYTF
NA	TRBV30	TRBJ1-2	CAWRLLAGGGYTF
NA	TRBV19	TRBJ2-2	CASSISGTGSVNTGELFF
NA	TRBV12-5	TRBJ1-2	CASGLDTTNYGYTF
few	TRBV4-1	TRBJ2-7	CASSQPSSGEQYF
few	TRBV9	TRBJ2-7	CASSPGDTSYEQYF
NA	TRBV5-1	TRBJ2-1	CASSPSSYNEQFF
NA	TRBV9	TRBJ2-1	CASSVEGGSSYNEQFF
NA	TRBV19	TRBJ2-1	CASSISGNSYNEQFF